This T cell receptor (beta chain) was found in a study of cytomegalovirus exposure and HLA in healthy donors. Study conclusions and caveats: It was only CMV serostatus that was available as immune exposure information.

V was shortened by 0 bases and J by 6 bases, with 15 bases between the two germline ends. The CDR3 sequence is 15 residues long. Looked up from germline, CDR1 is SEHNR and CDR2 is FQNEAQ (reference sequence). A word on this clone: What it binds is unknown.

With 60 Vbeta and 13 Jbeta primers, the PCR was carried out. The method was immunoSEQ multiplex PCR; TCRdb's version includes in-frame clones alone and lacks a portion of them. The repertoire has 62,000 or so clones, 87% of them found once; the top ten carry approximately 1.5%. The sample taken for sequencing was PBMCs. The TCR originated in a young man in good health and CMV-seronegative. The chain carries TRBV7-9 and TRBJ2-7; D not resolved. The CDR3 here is CASSLAPSLRSEQYF. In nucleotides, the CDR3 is TGTGCCAGCAGCTTAGCGCCCAGCCTCCGGAGCGAGCAGTACTTC.